The 22 T cell receptor beta chains reported below all come from one sample, sequenced in a study of spatial heterogeneity in lung cancer. Time point indicated: sample taken at primary tumor resection. TCRdb re-called the 5' RACE reads with MiXCR, one entry per CDR3 protein. The table has fewer than 10,000 distinct CDR3 sequences, 6.5% to 9% seen once. Study results and limitations: Expanded intratumoral alpha and beta TCR counts tracked tumor mutation counts.

These receptors' antigens are unknown. This specimen consisted of lung tumor tissue, obtained at surgery. Every receptor here comes from a female donor with early-stage non-small cell lung cancer.

This clonotype rates as medium-sized. The chain recombines TRBV19 with TRBJ2-2; D remains ambiguous. This CDR3 is 13 amino acids long. Trimming left V 6 bases short and J 6 bases short, with 11 bases between. The V gene's germline CDR1 is LNHDA and CDR2 SQIVND (reference sequence). The CDR3 protein is CASRWNLPGELFF. CDR3 nucleotides: TGTGCCAGTAGATGGAACCTCCCCGGGGAGCTGTTTTTT.

By its share, this clonotype is medium-sized. The genes are TRBV7-8 and TRBJ2-1; weak D call: TRBD2 (6 bases). Germline assignment: CDR1 SGHVS and CDR2 FQNEAQ. V was pared by 1 base and J by 2 bases, with 21 bases between. The CDR3 totals 19 residues. Written as DNA, the CDR3 is TGTGCCAGCAGCTTAGGGTGGGATGTTGGGACTGCCACCTACAATGAGCAGTTCTTC. Protein: CASSLGWDVGTATYNEQFF. The full variable domain, completed using reference TRBV7-8 and TRBJ2-1, is GAGVSQSPRYKVAKRGQDVALRCDPISGHVSLFWYQQALGQGPEFLTYFQNEAQLDKSGLPSDRFFAERPEGSVSTLKIQRTQQEDSAVYLCASSLGWDVGTATYNEQFFGPGTRLTVL.

This clonotype was seen at least ten times. V gene TRBV27 combines with J gene TRBJ1-1; 7 bases line up with TRBD1. J gave up 11 bases and V 4 bases, and 16 bases lay outside the gene matches. Germline values: CDR1 MNHEY, CDR2 SMNVEV (reference sequence). The CDR3 is 15 amino acids. The DNA for the CDR3 is TGTGCCAGCAGTTCCCCGGGTAGGGGGCCAATGGGCGCTTTCTTT. It encodes CASSSPGRGPMGAFF.

This clonotype was recorded at least ten times. CDR3 coding DNA: TGTGCCAGCAGCTTAGGGGGACCGGGACAGCGTAATGAAAAACTGTTTTTT. Protein sequence: CASSLGGPGQRNEKLFF. This chain uses TRBV7-9 with TRBJ1-4; TRBD1 matches at 7 bases. CDR3 size: 17 residues. The germline gives CDR1 SEHNR, CDR2 FQNEAQ (reference sequence). The V gene end was trimmed by 1 base and the J gene end by 4 bases; junction bases not matched to a gene: 9.

This clonotype is judged medium-sized. This rearrangement joins TRBV9 to TRBJ2-1; 7 nucleotides match TRBD1. Per the germline V gene, CDR1 is SGDLS and CDR2 is YYNGEE. V shed 3 bases, J shed 0 bases, and the junction held 9 bases outside the gene matches. The CDR3 runs to 17 residues. The DNA for the CDR3 is TGTGCCAGCAGCGCGAAAGTGGGGGACAGCTCCTACAATGAGCAGTTCTTC. Translated, it gives CASSAKVGDSSYNEQFF.

This clonotype occurred many times. The CDR3 region is CASRGGYGEQFF. For the CDR3, the DNA is TGTGCCAGCAGGGGAGGGTACGGTGAGCAGTTCTTC. The chain employs TRBV7-9 and TRBJ2-1; 7 nucleotides agree with TRBD2. V dropped 6 bases and J dropped 9; count of bases not matched to a gene: 5. The CDR3 sequence is 12 residues long. Germline V gene data show CDR1 as SEHNR and CDR2 as FQNEAQ (reference sequence).

By its share, this clonotype is medium-sized. The rearrangement uses TRBV30 and TRBJ1-3; D is uncertain. V gave up 0 bases and J gave up 3 bases, with 6 bases separating them. This CDR3 is built from 13 residues. Per germline, CDR1 GTSNPN and CDR2 SVGIG (reference sequence). The CDR3 region is CAWSVGFGNTIYF. CDR3 DNA sequence: TGTGCCTGGAGTGTAGGATTTGGAAACACCATATATTTT.

This clonotype is labeled as medium-sized. The rearrangement joins TRBV10-3 to TRBJ2-2, with unresolved D. The CDR3 loop spans 15 amino acids. The V and J ends lost 0 bases and 7 bases respectively, with 12 bases between them. In germline, CDR1 is ENHRY, CDR2 SYGVKD. CDR3 sequence reads: CAISESTEFGGELFF. The CDR3 DNA is TGTGCCATCAGTGAGTCGACTGAGTTCGGCGGGGAGCTGTTTTTT.

This clonotype was observed at least ten times. V is TRBV3-1 and J is TRBJ1-5, with 9 positions matching TRBD1. V lost 3 bases and J lost 6; bases outside the gene matches: 3. The CDR3 is 14 residues long. Germline assignment: CDR1 LGHDT and CDR2 YNNKEL (reference sequence). The CDR3 nucleotides are TGTGCCAGCAGCCAGGACAGGGGAGGTCAGCCCCAGCATTTT. Translated, it gives CASSQDRGGQPQHF. The full variable domain, its missing parts supplied by reference TRBV3-1 and TRBJ1-5, is DTAVSQTPKYLVTQMGNDKSIKCEQNLGHDTMYWYKQDSKKFLKIMFSYNNKELIINETVPNRFSPKSPDKAHLNLHINSLELGDSAVYFCASSQDRGGQPQHFGDGTRLSIL.

This clonotype is medium-sized within its sample. This chain joins TRBV28 and TRBJ2-2, with D maybe TRBD1 (5 bases). This CDR3 is 16 amino acids long. Per germline, CDR1 MDHEN and CDR2 SYDVKM. Trimming shortened V by 7 bases and J by 0 bases, and 15 bases separated the two germline ends. CDR3 protein: CASNPADTSNTGELFF. For the CDR3, the DNA is TGTGCCAGCAACCCGGCGGACACTTCGAACACCGGGGAGCTGTTTTTT.

Many counts were recorded for this clonotype. V gene TRBV19 combines with J gene TRBJ2-2, with a tentative D call TRBD1 (5 bases). The CDR3 is 15 amino acids. V shed 6 bases and J shed 2 bases, with 13 bases lying between them. Germline V gives CDR1 LNHDA, CDR2 SQIVND (reference sequence). The CDR3 nucleotides are TGTGCCAGTAGAAGGACAAATTATAACACCGGGGAGCTGTTTTTT. Translation gives CASRRTNYNTGELFF.

This clonotype is classed as medium-sized (0.01 to 0.1%). V and J are TRBV27 and TRBJ1-2, with 7 bases lining up with TRBD1. The CDR3 extends over 14 amino acids. From germline, CDR1 is MNHEY and CDR2 SMNVEV (reference sequence). With 4 bases clipped from V and 6 bases from J, the junction kept 8 bases outside the gene matches. CDR3 protein: CASSSTGLVDGYTF. DNA for the CDR3: TGTGCCAGCAGTTCGACAGGGTTAGTCGATGGCTACACCTTC.

In its sample, this clonotype is medium-sized. The V gene is TRBV20-1, the J gene TRBJ2-7, with D perhaps matching TRBD2 (6 bases). V was clipped by 5 bases and J by 7 bases, with 18 bases between them. The germline gives CDR1 DFQATT, CDR2 SNEGSKA (reference sequence). CDR3 length equals 13 residues. The DNA for the CDR3 is TGCAGTGCTCTCAGTGGGAGGATAGAAGAGCAGTACTTC. Protein: CSALSGRIEEQYF.

In this sample, this clonotype turned up many times. The chain carries TRBV5-1 and TRBJ2-1; D might be TRBD1 (6 bases). Trimming shortened V by 0 bases and J by 5 bases, and 9 bases separated the two germline ends. The CDR3 length is 14 residues. The germline V gene encodes CDR1 SGHRS and CDR2 YFSETQ. The CDR3 sequence is CASSLAGTNNEQFF. In DNA, the CDR3 is TGCGCCAGCAGCTTGGCCGGGACAAACAATGAGCAGTTCTTC.

Judged by abundance, this clonotype is medium-sized. V and J are TRBV2 and TRBJ2-5; 11 bases match TRBD2. The J segment lost 13 bases and the V segment lost 5 bases, leaving 12 bases of the junction unmatched. This CDR3 region has 14 residues. Germline-derived CDR1 and CDR2 are SNHLY and FYNNEI. In DNA form, the CDR3 reads TGTGCCAGCAGTACCGACCCGGGACTAGCGGTCCGGTACTTC. Translation gives CASSTDPGLAVRYF.

This clonotype was detected many times. DNA for the CDR3: TGTGCCAGCAGTAGGACCGGGACTATCAATTCCTACGAGCAGTACTTC. It is translated as CASSRTGTINSYEQYF. The gene calls are TRBV6-6 and TRBJ2-7; TRBD2 matches 7 bases. Germline CDR1 reads MNHNY; CDR2 reads SVGAGI (reference sequence). Unmatched junction bases numbered 11, after V lost 5 bases and J lost 1 base. The CDR3 covers 16 residues.

The V call is TRBV3-1, the J call TRBJ2-7; D gene ambiguous. Between the trimmed V and J ends, which lost 5 bases and 3 bases, there was a span of 5 bases. This CDR3 is 11 amino acids long. The germline V gene encodes CDR1 LGHDT and CDR2 YNNKEL (reference sequence). CDR3 protein: CASSSHYEQYF. The CDR3 DNA follows: TGTGCCAGCAGCTCCCACTACGAGCAGTACTTC.

Many counts were recorded for this clonotype. This chain uses TRBV9 with TRBJ2-4; 8 bases match TRBD1. The CDR3 contains 15 residues. V trimming: 1 base; J trimming: 5 bases; junction bases outside the gene matches: 5. Looked up from germline, CDR1 is SGDLS and CDR2 is YYNGEE. CDR3 bases: TGTGCCAGCAGCGTAAGTGGACAGGGCGAAAACATTCAGTACTTC. Translating gives CASSVSGQGENIQYF. Supplemented by reference TRBV9 and TRBJ2-4, the full variable domain reads DSGVTQTPKHLITATGQRVTLRCSPRSGDLSVYWYQQSLDQGLQFLIQYYNGEERAKGNILERFSAQQFPDLHSELNLSSLELGDSALYFCASSVSGQGENIQYFGAGTRLSVL.

The rearrangement joins TRBV15 to TRBJ2-1; 10 bases are a match to TRBD2. The CDR3 extends over 16 amino acids. Trimming cost V 0 bases and J 7 bases; bases outside gene matches: 6. Germline assignment: CDR1 LNHNV and CDR2 YYDKDF (reference sequence). CDR3 nucleotides: TGTGCCACCAGCAGAGATTGGACGGGACTAGCGAATGAGCAGTTCTTC. Protein product: CATSRDWTGLANEQFF.

This clonotype is categorized as medium-sized. The chain links TRBV7-8 to TRBJ2-1, with D hard to call. This CDR3 has 12 amino acids. Germline-derived CDR1 and CDR2 are SGHVS and FQNEAQ. Trimming pared 1 base from V and 6 bases from J, leaving 4 bases between. This CDR3 is CASSLGLNEQFF. In DNA form, the CDR3 reads TGTGCCAGCAGCTTAGGCCTCAATGAGCAGTTCTTC.

This clonotype was observed at least ten times. The V call is TRBV20-1, the J call TRBJ2-1; D might be TRBD2 (6 bases). V was pared by 5 bases and J by 1 base, with 15 bases between. This CDR3 contains 15 residues. CDR1 DFQATT and CDR2 SNEGSKA come from the germline V gene (reference sequence). The CDR3 loop is CSAYGTSLSYNEQFF. The CDR3 bases are TGCAGTGCTTACGGTACTAGCTTGTCCTACAATGAGCAGTTCTTC.

By proportion, this clonotype is medium-sized. The rearrangement uses TRBV6-6 and TRBJ2-1; D is uncertain. Germline assignment: CDR1 MNHNY and CDR2 SVGAGI (reference sequence). V dropped 0 bases and J dropped 4 bases, with 1 base sitting between them. The CDR3 contains 12 residues. The CDR3 DNA is TGTGCCAGCAGTTACTCGTACAATGAGCAGTTCTTC. The encoded protein is CASSYSYNEQFF.